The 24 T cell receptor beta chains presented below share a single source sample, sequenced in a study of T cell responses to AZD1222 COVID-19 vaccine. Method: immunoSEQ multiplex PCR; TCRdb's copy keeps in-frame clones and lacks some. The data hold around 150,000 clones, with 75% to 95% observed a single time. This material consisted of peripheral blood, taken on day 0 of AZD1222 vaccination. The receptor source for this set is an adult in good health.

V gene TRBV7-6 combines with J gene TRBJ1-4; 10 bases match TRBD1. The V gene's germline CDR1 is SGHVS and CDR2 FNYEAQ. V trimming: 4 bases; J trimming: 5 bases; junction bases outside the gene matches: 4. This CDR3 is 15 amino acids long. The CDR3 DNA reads TGTGCCAGCAGCTCCGGGACAGGGGTCAATGAAAAACTGTTTTTT. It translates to CASSSGTGVNEKLFF. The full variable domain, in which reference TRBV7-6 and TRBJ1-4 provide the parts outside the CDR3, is GAGVSQSPRYKVTKRGQDVALRCDPISGHVSLYWYRQALGQGPEFLTYFNYEAQQDKSGLPNDRFSAERPEGSISTLTIQRTEQRDSAMYRCASSSGTGVNEKLFFGSGTQLSVL.

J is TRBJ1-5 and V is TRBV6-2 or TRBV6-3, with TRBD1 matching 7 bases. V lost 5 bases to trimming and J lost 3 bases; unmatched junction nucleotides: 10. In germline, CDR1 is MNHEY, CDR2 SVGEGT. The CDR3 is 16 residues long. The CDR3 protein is CASSGPGQKINQPQHF. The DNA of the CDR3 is TGTGCCAGCAGTGGACCGGGACAGAAAATCAATCAGCCCCAGCATTTT.

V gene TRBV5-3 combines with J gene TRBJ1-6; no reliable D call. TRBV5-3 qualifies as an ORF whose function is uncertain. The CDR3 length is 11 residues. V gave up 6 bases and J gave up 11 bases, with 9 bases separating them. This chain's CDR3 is CARIPLPPLHF. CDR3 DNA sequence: TGTGCCAGAATCCCCCTCCCACCCCTCCACTTT.

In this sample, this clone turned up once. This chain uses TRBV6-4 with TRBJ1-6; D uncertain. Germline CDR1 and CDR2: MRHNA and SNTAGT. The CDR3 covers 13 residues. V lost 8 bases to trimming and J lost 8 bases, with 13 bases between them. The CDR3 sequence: CASRRTGDSPLHF. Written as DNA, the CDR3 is TGTGCCAGCCGGAGGACGGGCGATTCACCCCTCCACTTT.

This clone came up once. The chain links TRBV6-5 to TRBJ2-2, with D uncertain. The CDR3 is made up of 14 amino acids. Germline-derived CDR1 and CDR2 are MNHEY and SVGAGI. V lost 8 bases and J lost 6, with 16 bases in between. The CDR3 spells CASVEVVGPGELFF. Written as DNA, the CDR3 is TGTGCCAGCGTCGAAGTAGTGGGTCCCGGGGAGCTGTTTTTT.

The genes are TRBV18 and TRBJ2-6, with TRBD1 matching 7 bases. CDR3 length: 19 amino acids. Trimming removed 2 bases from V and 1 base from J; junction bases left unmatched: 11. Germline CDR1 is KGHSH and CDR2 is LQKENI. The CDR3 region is CASSPAQTGLLSGANVLTF. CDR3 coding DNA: TGTGCCAGCTCACCAGCACAGACAGGGTTATTATCTGGGGCCAACGTCCTGACTTTC.

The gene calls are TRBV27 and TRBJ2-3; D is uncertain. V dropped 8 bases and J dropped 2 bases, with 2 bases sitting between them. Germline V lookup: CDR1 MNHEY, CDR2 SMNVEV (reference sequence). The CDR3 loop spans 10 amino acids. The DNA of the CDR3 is TGTGCCAGCCCCACAGATACGCAGTATTTT. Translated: CASPTDTQYF.

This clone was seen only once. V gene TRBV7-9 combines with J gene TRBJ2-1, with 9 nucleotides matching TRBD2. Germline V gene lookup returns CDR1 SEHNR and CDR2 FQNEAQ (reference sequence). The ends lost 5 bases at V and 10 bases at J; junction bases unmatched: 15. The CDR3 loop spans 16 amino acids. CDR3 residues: CASSPLSGSTPGEQFF. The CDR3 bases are TGTGCCAGCAGCCCTCTTAGCGGGAGCACGCCAGGGGAGCAGTTCTTC.

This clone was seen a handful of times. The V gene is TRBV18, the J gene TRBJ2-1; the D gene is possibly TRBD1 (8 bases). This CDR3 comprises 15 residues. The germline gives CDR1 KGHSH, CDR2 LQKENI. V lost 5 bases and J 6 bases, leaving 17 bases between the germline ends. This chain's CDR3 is CASSTGQGGRNEQFF. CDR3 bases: TGTGCCAGCTCAACAGGACAGGGAGGGCGCAATGAGCAGTTCTTC.

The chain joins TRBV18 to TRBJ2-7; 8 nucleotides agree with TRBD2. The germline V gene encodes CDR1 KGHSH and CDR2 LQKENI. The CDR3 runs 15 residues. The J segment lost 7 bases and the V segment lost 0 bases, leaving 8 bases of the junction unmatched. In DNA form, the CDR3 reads TGTGCCAGCTCACCACCTGCCGGGGGGGGTAGAGAGCAGTACTTC. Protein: CASSPPAGGGREQYF.

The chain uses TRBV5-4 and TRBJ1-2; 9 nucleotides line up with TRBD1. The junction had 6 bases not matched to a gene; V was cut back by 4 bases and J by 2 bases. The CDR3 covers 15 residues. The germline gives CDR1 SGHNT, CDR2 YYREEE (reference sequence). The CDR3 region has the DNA TGTGCCAGCAGCCAGGACAGGGGAGACAACTATGGCTACACCTTC. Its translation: CASSQDRGDNYGYTF.

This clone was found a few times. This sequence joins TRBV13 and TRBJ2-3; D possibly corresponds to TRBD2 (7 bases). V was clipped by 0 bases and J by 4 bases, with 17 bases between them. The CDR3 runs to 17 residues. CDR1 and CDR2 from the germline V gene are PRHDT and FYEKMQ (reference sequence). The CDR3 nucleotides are TGTGCCAGCAGCTTAGGGTTACGGGGGGCTGTAGCAGATACGCAGTATTTT. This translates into CASSLGLRGAVADTQYF.

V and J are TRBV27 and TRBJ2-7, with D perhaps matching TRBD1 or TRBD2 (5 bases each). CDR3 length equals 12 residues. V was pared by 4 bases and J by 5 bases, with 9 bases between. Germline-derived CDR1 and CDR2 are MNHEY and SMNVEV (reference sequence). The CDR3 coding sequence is TGTGCCAGCAGTTCTAGAGGGGACGAGCAGTACTTC. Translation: CASSSRGDEQYF.

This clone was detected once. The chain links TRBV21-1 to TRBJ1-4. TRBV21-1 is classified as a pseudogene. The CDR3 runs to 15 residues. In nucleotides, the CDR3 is TGTGCCAGCAGCAACCGGGACGGAGGTAATGAAAAACTGTTTTTT. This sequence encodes CASSNRDGGNEKLFF.

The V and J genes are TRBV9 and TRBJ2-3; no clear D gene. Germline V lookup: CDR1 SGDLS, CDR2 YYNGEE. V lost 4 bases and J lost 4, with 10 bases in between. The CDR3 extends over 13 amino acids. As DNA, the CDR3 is TGTGCCAGCAGCTCTTTACAGCCAGATACGCAGTATTTT. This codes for CASSSLQPDTQYF.

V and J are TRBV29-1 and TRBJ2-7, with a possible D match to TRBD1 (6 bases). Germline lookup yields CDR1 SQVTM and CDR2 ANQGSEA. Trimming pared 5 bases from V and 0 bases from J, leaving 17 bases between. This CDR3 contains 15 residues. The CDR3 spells CSVLVSGVTSYEQYF. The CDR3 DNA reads TGCAGCGTTCTCGTCTCAGGGGTGACCTCCTACGAGCAGTACTTC.

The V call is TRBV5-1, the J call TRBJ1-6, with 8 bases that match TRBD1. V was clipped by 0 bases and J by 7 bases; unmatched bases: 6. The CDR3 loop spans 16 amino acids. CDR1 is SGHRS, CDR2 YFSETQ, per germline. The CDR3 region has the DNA TGCGCCAGCAGCTTGGGGGCAGGGGGCCAGAATTCACCCCTCCACTTT. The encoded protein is CASSLGAGGQNSPLHF.

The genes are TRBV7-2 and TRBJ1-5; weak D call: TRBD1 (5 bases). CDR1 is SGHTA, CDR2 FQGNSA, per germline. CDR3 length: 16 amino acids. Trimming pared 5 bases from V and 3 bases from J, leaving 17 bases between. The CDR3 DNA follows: TGTGCCAGCAGCCGCCTCGGGGGGGGAGTCAATCAGCCCCAGCATTTT. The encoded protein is CASSRLGGGVNQPQHF.

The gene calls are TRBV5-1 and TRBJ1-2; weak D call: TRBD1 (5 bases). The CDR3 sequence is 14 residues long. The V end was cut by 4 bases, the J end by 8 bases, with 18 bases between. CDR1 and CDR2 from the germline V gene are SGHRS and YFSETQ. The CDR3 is CASSRTSGTGGYTF. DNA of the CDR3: TGCGCCAGCAGCCGGACGTCCGGGACGGGAGGCTACACCTTC.

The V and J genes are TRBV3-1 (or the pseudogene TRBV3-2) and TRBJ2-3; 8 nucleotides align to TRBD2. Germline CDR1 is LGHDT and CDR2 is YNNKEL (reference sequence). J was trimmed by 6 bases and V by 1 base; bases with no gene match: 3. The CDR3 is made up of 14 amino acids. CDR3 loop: CASSQGLAFDTQYF. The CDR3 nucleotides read TGTGCCAGCAGCCAAGGACTAGCGTTCGATACGCAGTATTTT.

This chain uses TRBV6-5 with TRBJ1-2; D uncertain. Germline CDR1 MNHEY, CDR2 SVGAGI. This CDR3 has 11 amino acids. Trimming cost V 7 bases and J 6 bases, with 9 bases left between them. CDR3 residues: CASKRADGYTF. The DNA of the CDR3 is TGTGCCAGCAAAAGGGCGGATGGCTACACCTTC.

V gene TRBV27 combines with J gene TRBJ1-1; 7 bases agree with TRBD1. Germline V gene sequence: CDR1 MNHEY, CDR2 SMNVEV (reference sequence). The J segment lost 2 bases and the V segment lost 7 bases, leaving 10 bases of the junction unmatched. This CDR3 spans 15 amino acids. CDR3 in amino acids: CASTRPDRFNTEAFF. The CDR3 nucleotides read TGTGCCAGCACCCGACCGGACAGGTTCAACACTGAAGCTTTCTTT.

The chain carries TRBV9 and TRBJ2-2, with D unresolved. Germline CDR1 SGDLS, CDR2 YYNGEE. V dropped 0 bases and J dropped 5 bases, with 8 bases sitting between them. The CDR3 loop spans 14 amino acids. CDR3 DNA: TGTGCCAGCAGCGTAGTGGAATTGACCGGGGAGCTGTTTTTT. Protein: CASSVVELTGELFF.

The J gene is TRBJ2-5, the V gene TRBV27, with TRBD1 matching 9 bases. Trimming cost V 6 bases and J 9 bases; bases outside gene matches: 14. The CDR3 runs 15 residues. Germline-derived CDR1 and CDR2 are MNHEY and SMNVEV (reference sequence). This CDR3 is CASSYRQGGKEAQYF. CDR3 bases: TGTGCCAGCAGCTACCGACAGGGGGGAAAGGAGGCCCAGTACTTC.